This T cell receptor (beta chain) is drawn from a study of blood T cell repertoires in COVID-19. Study at large: Samples representing acute and convalescent COVID-19 were sourced from the United States, Italy and Spain. T cells, B-cell-depleted T cells, or PBMCs provided the cDNA or gDNA that served as material.

The CDR3 extends over 14 amino acids. J gave up 5 bases and V 3 bases, and 7 bases lay outside the gene matches. Germline CDR1 reads DFQATT; CDR2 reads SNEGSKA (reference sequence). As originally analysed: Using reference gene primer amplification, nucleated cell counts were estimated. Clones were read by immunoSEQ multiplex PCR, and TCRdb kept only the in-frame ones, dropping some. The DNA was the basis for D and trimming; V, J and clone size are from that table. The profile shows hundreds of thousands of clones, around 87% of them singletons. This chain connects TRBV20-1 to TRBJ1-2, with 9 bases aligning to TRBD1. This sequence was found in a middle-aged woman who had recovered from COVID-19. The sequencing sample was made of peripheral blood. The CDR3 protein is CSASTGGFTYGYTF. In DNA form, the CDR3 reads TGCAGTGCTAGTACAGGGGGCTTCACATATGGCTACACCTTC.